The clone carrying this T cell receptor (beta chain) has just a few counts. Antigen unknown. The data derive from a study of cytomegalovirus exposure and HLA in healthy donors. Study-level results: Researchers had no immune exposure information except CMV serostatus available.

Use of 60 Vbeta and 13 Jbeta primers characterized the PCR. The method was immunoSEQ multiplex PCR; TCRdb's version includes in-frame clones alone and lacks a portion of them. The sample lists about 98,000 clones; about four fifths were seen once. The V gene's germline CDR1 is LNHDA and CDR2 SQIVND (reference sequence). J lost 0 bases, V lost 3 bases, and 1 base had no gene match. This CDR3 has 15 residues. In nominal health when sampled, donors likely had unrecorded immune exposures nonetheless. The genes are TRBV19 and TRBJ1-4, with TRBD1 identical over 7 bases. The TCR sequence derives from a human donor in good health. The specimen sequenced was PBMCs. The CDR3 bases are TGTGCCAGTAGTATGGGGACAGCAACTAATGAAAAACTGTTTTTT. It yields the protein CASSMGTATNEKLFF.